This TCR beta chain is from a study of Ad26.COV2.S vaccination and SARS-CoV-2 variants. CDR1 and CDR2 from the germline V gene are MDHEN and SYDVKM. Trimming took off 3 bases at V and 6 bases at J, with 15 bases between the two ends. The CDR3 spans 16 residues. Profiled with immunoSEQ multiplex PCR; TCRdb holds only in-frame clones, not every one. The table lists about 410,000 clones, 89% of them singletons. Regarding treatment: some 20 received Ad26.COV2.S at low or high dose, single or two shots; 5 received placebo; per-sample allocation not given. Sampling happened 63 days after the first vaccine or placebo injection.

The chain links TRBV28 to TRBJ1-6; D ambiguous. The sequence derives from a person between 18 and 60 years old who received the Ad26.COV2.S COVID-19 vaccine or a placebo. The specimen was peripheral blood, collected in a trial of Ad26.COV2.S vaccine versus placebo. CDR3 DNA: TGTGCCAGCAGTTTTTCTAATGGACTGCTTAATTCACCCCTCCACTTT. It translates to CASSFSNGLLNSPLHF.